This is a list of T cell receptor beta chains from one sample in a study of T cell repertoires in cytomegalovirus infection. MiXCR was run by TCRdb on the reads, yielding one entry per CDR3 protein. The sample shows more than 650,000 distinct CDR3 sequences, about a third of them seen only once. Sequencing was done on a sample of PBMCs. Receptors originate from a human donor in good health (CMV status not recorded). Some clones in this sample may be carry-over from other donors' samples. Both conserved end residues are part of each CDR3. A D gene is named only where the DNA matches it firmly. The size of a clone is reported for some rows only, either as once, few or many, or as a class for expanded clones.

d_gene,abundance,v_gene,len,j_gene,CDR3nt,CDR3aa
.,few,TRBV19,16,TRBJ2-5,TGTGCCAGTAGTATTTCCTCTACTCGCGGCGAAGAGACCCAGTACTTC,CASSISSTRGEETQYF
.,.,TRBV27,16,TRBJ1-3,TGTGCCAGCAGTTTACGTCCAGGGAACTCTGGAAACACCATATATTTT,CASSLRPGNSGNTIYF
.,few,TRBV6-2/TRBV6-3,16,TRBJ2-2,TGTGCCAGCAGTTACTCGACTGTGGGAGCTGTCGGGGAGCTGTTTTTT,CASSYSTVGAVGELFF
.,.,TRBV10-3,14,TRBJ1-1,TGTGCCACCGCTCAACCAGACGTGGGAGGGGAAGCTTTCTTT,CATAQPDVGGEAFF
.,many,TRBV4-1,16,TRBJ1-1,TGCGCCAGCAGCCAAGAAGAAGGCATTGGGTCCACTGAAGCTTTCTTT,CASSQEEGIGSTEAFF
TRBD1,.,TRBV24-1,14,TRBJ2-7,TGTGCCACCTCGGAAGGGTCAGGGGGCTACGAGCAGTACTTC,CATSEGSGGYEQYF
TRBD2,.,TRBV20-1,15,TRBJ2-2,TGCAGTGCTAGGGGACTAGCGGCGAACACCGGGGAGCTGTTTTTT,CSARGLAANTGELFF
.,.,TRBV7-9,15,TRBJ1-6,TGTGCCAGCAGCCCCCTGACAGAAACACCCGGGGCCCTCCACTTT,CASSPLTETPGALHF
.,few,TRBV4-1,18,TRBJ2-1,TGCGCCAGCAGCCTTAGGACTCCCGACACCTCTCTTTACAATGAGCAGTTCTTC,CASSLRTPDTSLYNEQFF
.,.,TRBV28,15,TRBJ2-3,TGTGCCAGCAGTGCCCCCCTTACCGGCACAGATACGCAGTATTTT,CASSAPLTGTDTQYF
.,.,TRBV11-2,16,TRBJ2-1,TGTGCCAGCAGCCAACGGTTGGCGGTCCTCTACAATGAGCAGTTCTTC,CASSQRLAVLYNEQFF
TRBD2,few,TRBV7-9,15,TRBJ2-7,TGTGCCAGCAGCGGAGGGACTAGCGGAATCAACGAGCAGTACTTC,CASSGGTSGINEQYF
TRBD2,.,TRBV7-4,20,TRBJ2-1,TGTGCCAGCAAAATAGACGTAGCTAGCGGGAGGCCACAAGTCTACAATGAGCAGTTCTTC,CASKIDVASGRPQVYNEQFF
.,.,TRBV20-1,14,TRBJ2-5,TGCAGTGGGACGGGCGGGTTTCGGAGGGAGACCCAGTACTTC,CSGTGGFRRETQYF
.,few,TRBV11-2,14,TRBJ2-5,TGTGCCAGCAGCCTAACCGGGACTTCAGTAGACCAGTACTTC,CASSLTGTSVDQYF
.,.,TRBV20-1,15,TRBJ2-3,TGCAGTGCTAGAGATAAGGAACGGGGCCTAGATACGCAGTATTTT,CSARDKERGLDTQYF
TRBD2,.,TRBV28,14,TRBJ2-1,TGTGCCACCAATGGGGGAGGGCCGAAGAATGAGCAGTTCTTC,CATNGGGPKNEQFF
TRBD1,.,TRBV19,16,TRBJ1-5,TGTGCCAGTAGTCCCTCCGACAGGGGGCAGATTCAGCCCCAGCATTTT,CASSPSDRGQIQPQHF
.,few,TRBV10-3,13,TRBJ2-5,TGTGCCATCAGTGGGGGGGTCGGAGAGACCCAGTACTTC,CAISGGVGETQYF
.,few,TRBV12-3/TRBV12-4,14,TRBJ2-2,TGTGCCAGCAGTGGGGGGGCGCGCACCGGGGAGCTGTTTTTT,CASSGGARTGELFF
TRBD2,.,TRBV10-3,18,TRBJ2-1,TGTGCCATCAGTGACTCCGGGACTAGCGGGAGATCTCTCAATGAGCAGTTCTTC,CAISDSGTSGRSLNEQFF
.,.,TRBV5-1,14,TRBJ2-3,TGCGCCAGCAGCCCCGGGACGGCTCACGATACGCAGTATTTT,CASSPGTAHDTQYF